This T cell receptor beta chain was captured by sequencing in a study of T cell repertoires in cytomegalovirus infection. For the study at large: Public TCR beta signatures provided an indication of both CMV infection and a matching HLA type. The study's findings and limits: Accumulated public TCR beta family frequency recognized individuals carrying CMV together with the relevant HLA. CMV-specific TCR beta clonotypes restricted by HLA-C dominated the ex vivo response.

Comment on this clonotype: No antigen is known for it.

TCRdb re-called the reads with MiXCR, one entry per CDR3 protein. The data contain 150,000 to 200,000 distinct CDR3 sequences, 14% of them singletons. Germline CDR1 is SGHNT and CDR2 is YYREEE (reference sequence). The CDR3 covers 15 residues. V lost 4 bases, J lost 2 bases, and 15 bases lay in between. The TCR originated in a human donor in good health (CMV status not recorded). Some clones in this sample may be carry-over from other donors' samples. V usage is TRBV5-4 and J usage is TRBJ2-5; D ambiguous. Sequenced sample: PBMCs. CDR3 DNA: TGTGCCAGCAGCCCCGCTGTGGGTATTCAAGAGACCCAGTACTTC. Amino acid sequence: CASSPAVGIQETQYF.